One and the same sample provided the 24 T cell receptor beta chains below, sequenced in a study of shared clonotypes between healthy human individuals. The protocol was immunoSEQ multiplex PCR, while the TCRdb copy is restricted to in-frame clones and leaves out a portion. This table holds over a million clones, 60% to 80% found once. Sequencing was performed on memory CD4+ T cells sorted from blood. As to subset: CD45RA-negative fraction. All receptors derive from a man aged 18 to 35 in good health.

The J gene is TRBJ2-2, the V gene TRBV6-1, with 10 bases identical to TRBD2. Germline V gene sequence: CDR1 MNHNS, CDR2 SASEGT. V lost 3 bases, J lost 0 bases, and 7 bases stayed unmatched. The CDR3 sequence is 18 residues long. In DNA, the CDR3 is TGTGCCAGCAGTGATCTGCCTAGCGGGGGAACGAACACCGGGGAGCTGTTTTTT. This codes for CASSDLPSGGTNTGELFF.

The CDR3 protein is CASSQGFGGGYGELFF. CDR3 DNA sequence: TGTGCCAGCAGCCAAGGGTTCGGCGGGGGTTACGGGGAGCTGTTTTTT. V is TRBV4-2 and J is TRBJ2-2; 7 positions agree with TRBD2. V trimming: 1 base; J trimming: 7 bases; junction bases outside the gene matches: 9. Germline V lookup: CDR1 LGHNA, CDR2 YNFKEQ. This CDR3 has 16 residues.

The chain recombines TRBV7-3 with TRBJ1-6; a weak D match, TRBD1 (5 bases). The CDR3 consists of 14 residues. CDR1 and CDR2 from the germline V gene are SGHTA and FQGTGA. The V end was cut by 1 base, the J end by 8 bases, with 9 bases between. CDR3 loop: CASSLKGTDSPLHF. DNA for the CDR3: TGTGCCAGCAGCTTAAAGGGGACGGATTCACCCCTCCACTTT.

In this sample, this clone turned up many times. The same CDR3 arises from other DNA sequences in this sample as well. The rearrangement uses TRBV30 and TRBJ2-7; 7 nucleotides line up with TRBD1. The CDR3 contains 16 residues. Trimming at V came to 5 bases and at J to 1 base, leaving 14 bases not matched to a gene. The germline gives CDR1 GTSNPN, CDR2 SVGIG (reference sequence). CDR3 nucleotide sequence: TGTGCCTGGGGTGGGAAGGGGGCCTCAATATCCTACGAGCAGTACTTC. Translated: CAWGGKGASISYEQYF.

The rearrangement links TRBV7-2 to TRBJ2-5; D ambiguous. The CDR3 is 12 residues long. With 7 bases removed from V and 4 bases from J, the gap between germline ends came to 10 bases. Germline lookup yields CDR1 SGHTA and CDR2 FQGNSA. CDR3 sequence: CASTPTGETQYF. The CDR3 region has the DNA TGTGCCAGCACCCCGACGGGAGAGACCCAGTACTTC.

V gene TRBV10-3 combines with J gene TRBJ1-5; D remains ambiguous. Per germline, CDR1 ENHRY and CDR2 SYGVKD. V lost 5 bases and J 6 bases, leaving 14 bases between the germline ends. The CDR3 consists of 14 residues. CDR3 nucleotide sequence: TGTGCCATCAGTCCTAAATTAGACGGTCAGCCCCAGCATTTT. This gives the protein CAISPKLDGQPQHF.

This clone was counted a few times. The chain is built from TRBV14 and TRBJ2-1; D uncertain. The germline V gene has CDR1 SGHDN and CDR2 FVKESK. The germline V and J ends were trimmed by 0 bases and 6 bases, with 18 bases remaining between them. This CDR3 is built from 17 residues. The CDR3 is CASSQDTISFSGNEQFF. The DNA of the CDR3 is TGTGCCAGCAGCCAAGACACCATCAGCTTTTCGGGCAATGAGCAGTTCTTC. Complete variable domain (other parts from reference TRBV14 and TRBJ2-1): EAGVTQFPSHSVIEKGQTVTLRCDPISGHDNLYWYRRVMGKEIKFLLHFVKESKQDESGMPNNRFLAERTGGTYSTLKVQPAELEDSGVYFCASSQDTISFSGNEQFFGPGTRLTVL.

V is TRBV5-5 and J is TRBJ1-4, with 8 bases matching TRBD1. CDR1 is SGHKS, CDR2 YYEKEE, per germline (reference sequence). CDR3 length equals 16 residues. J lost 0 bases, V lost 4 bases, and 5 bases had no gene match. The CDR3 here is CASSQGQATTNEKLFF. In DNA, the CDR3 is TGTGCCAGCAGCCAGGGACAGGCGACAACTAATGAAAAACTGTTTTTT.

The chain couples TRBV7-8 to TRBJ1-1; TRBD1 might be the D (5 bases). The germline V gene encodes CDR1 SGHVS and CDR2 FQNEAQ. Trimming took off 3 bases at V and 3 bases at J, with 8 bases between the two ends. The length of the CDR3 is 13 residues. The CDR3 loop is CASSLGVDTEAFF. As DNA, the CDR3 is TGTGCCAGCAGCTTGGGGGTTGACACTGAAGCTTTCTTT.

The chain uses TRBV6-5 and TRBJ2-7; D perhaps matches TRBD2 (6 bases). The germline V gene has CDR1 MNHEY and CDR2 SVGAGI. V lost 5 bases, J lost 0 bases, and 14 bases lay in between. The CDR3 spans 15 residues. The CDR3 protein is CASSGRDLSSYEQYF. The CDR3 DNA reads as TGTGCCAGCAGTGGGCGGGACTTAAGCTCCTACGAGCAGTACTTC.

By sample share, this clone is medium-sized (0.01 to 0.1%). CDR3 amino acids: CASSWTDLCGNTIYF. CDR3 sequence (DNA): TGTGCCAGCAGTTGGACAGACCTCTGTGGAAACACCATATATTTT. This chain uses TRBV27 with TRBJ1-3, with D perhaps matching TRBD1 (6 bases). The CDR3 loop spans 15 amino acids. The V gene lost 4 bases and the J gene lost 3 bases, with 13 bases spanning the gap. Germline CDR1 and CDR2: MNHEY and SMNVEV (reference sequence).

The chain employs TRBV5-1 and TRBJ1-1; D gene unclear. This CDR3 is 13 amino acids long. Trimming shortened V by 4 bases and J by 1 base, and 8 bases separated the two germline ends. The V gene's germline CDR1 is SGHRS and CDR2 YFSETQ. The CDR3 nucleotides read TGCGCCAGCAGCCCCCGAGCGAACACTGAAGCTTTCTTT. It specifies CASSPRANTEAFF.

There are a few counts of this clone. The gene calls are TRBV4-1 and TRBJ2-1; TRBD2 is a possible D gene (6 bases). The V end was cut by 3 bases, the J end by 10 bases, with 16 bases between. The CDR3 consists of 14 residues. Germline V gives CDR1 MGHRA, CDR2 YSYEKL. The CDR3 is CASSHRLRRDEQFF. CDR3 in DNA: TGCGCCAGCAGCCATCGACTCCGGAGGGACGAGCAGTTCTTC.

This clone was recorded a few times. The rearrangement joins TRBV30 to TRBJ2-7; D may correspond to TRBD1 or TRBD2 (5 bases each). The CDR3 runs 14 residues. V was cut by 3 bases and J by 1 base, with 13 bases left in between. CDR1 is GTSNPN, CDR2 SVGIG, per germline (reference sequence). The DNA of the CDR3 is TGTGCCTGGAGGGGGGACGGTAGGTCCTACGAGCAGTACTTC. Translated: CAWRGDGRSYEQYF.

A remark on this clone: Other DNA sequences in the sample encode the same CDR3. This chain connects TRBV6-6 to TRBJ2-7; D is undetermined. The V and J ends lost 2 bases and 0 bases respectively, with 5 bases between them. Germline assignment: CDR1 MNHNY and CDR2 SVGAGI (reference sequence). The CDR3 is made up of 13 amino acids. DNA of the CDR3: TGTGCCAGCAGTTACGGGGTCTCCTACGAGCAGTACTTC. Protein: CASSYGVSYEQYF.

This chain joins TRBV5-1 and TRBJ1-6, with TRBD1 matching over 10 bases. Germline V lookup: CDR1 SGHRS, CDR2 YFSETQ. V gave up 5 bases and J gave up 8 bases; unmatched junction bases: 4. There are 14 residues in the CDR3. For the CDR3, the DNA is TGCGCCAGCAGGTCCGGGACAGGGGATTCACCCCTCCACTTT. Translation: CASRSGTGDSPLHF.

The chain uses TRBV30 and TRBJ2-3; perhaps TRBD1 as D (6 bases). V was cut by 0 bases and J by 7 bases, with 14 bases left in between. CDR3 length: 14 amino acids. Per germline, CDR1 GTSNPN and CDR2 SVGIG (reference sequence). The CDR3: CAWSVPQGLNTQYF. The CDR3 bases are TGTGCCTGGAGTGTACCCCAGGGGTTGAATACGCAGTATTTT.

The chain recombines TRBV30 with TRBJ2-1; D remains ambiguous. The germline V gene has CDR1 GTSNPN and CDR2 SVGIG (reference sequence). With 3 bases removed from V and 0 bases from J, the gap between germline ends came to 18 bases. The CDR3 is made up of 17 amino acids. The CDR3 loop reads CAWRRHNPAVSYNEQFF. CDR3 nucleotides: TGTGCCTGGAGGAGACATAACCCGGCGGTCTCCTACAATGAGCAGTTCTTC.

This clone was seen only a few times. The rearrangement uses TRBV11-3 and TRBJ2-6, with D perhaps matching TRBD2 (5 bases). V was pared by 2 bases and J by 4 bases, with 9 bases between. CDR3 length equals 15 residues. The germline V gene encodes CDR1 SGHNT and CDR2 YENEEA. DNA for the CDR3: TGTGCCAGCAGCTTATCAGCGGTCGGGGCCAACGTCCTGACTTTC. This sequence encodes CASSLSAVGANVLTF.

This clone was counted between two and nine times. V is TRBV6-1 and J is TRBJ1-6; D is unresolved. There are 14 residues in the CDR3. Germline CDR1 is MNHNS and CDR2 is SASEGT. Trimming cost V 7 bases and J 5 bases, with 12 bases left between them. The CDR3 is CASKGDTNNSPLHF. The CDR3 DNA is TGTGCCAGCAAAGGTGACACCAATAATTCACCCCTCCACTTT.

The chain couples TRBV6-6 to TRBJ1-4, with a tentative D call TRBD1 (6 bases). Germline V gene sequence: CDR1 MNHNY, CDR2 SVGAGI (reference sequence). Trimming left V 7 bases short and J 7 bases short, with 22 bases between. The CDR3 sequence is 16 residues long. DNA of the CDR3: TGTGCCAGCACCCCCAGGGGAGGCAACTTTGGTGAAAAACTGTTTTTT. This sequence encodes CASTPRGGNFGEKLFF.

Of note for this clone: This sample also contains other DNA sequences that code for the same CDR3. The chain carries TRBV18 and TRBJ1-1, with unresolved D. Germline assignment: CDR1 KGHSH and CDR2 LQKENI. This CDR3 comprises 13 residues. The V end lost 0 bases, the J end lost 0 bases, and 2 bases lay between the germline ends. CDR3 nucleotide sequence: TGTGCCAGCTCACCACCACTGAACACTGAAGCTTTCTTT. Residues: CASSPPLNTEAFF.

This clone was seen only a few times. The rearrangement links TRBV4-3 to TRBJ2-1; 9 bases agree with TRBD1. The V and J ends lost 0 bases and 0 bases, in that order; junction bases with no gene match: 18. CDR1 and CDR2 from the germline V gene are LGHNA and YSLEER. The CDR3 has 22 residues. Here the CDR3 DNA reads TGCGCCAGCAGCCAAGAGCCCCCGGACAGGGGCTCTATTTTCCACTCCTACAATGAGCAGTTCTTC. Protein: CASSQEPPDRGSIFHSYNEQFF.

The chain has TRBV30 and TRBJ2-7; 7 bases agree with TRBD1. With 3 bases clipped from V and 6 bases from J, the junction kept 8 bases outside the gene matches. The CDR3 spans 13 residues. CDR1 is GTSNPN, CDR2 SVGIG, per germline (reference sequence). The CDR3 nucleotides are TGTGCCTGGAGCGTAACAGGGGTTGGCGAGCAGTACTTC. This encodes CAWSVTGVGEQYF. The full variable domain, rest sourced from reference TRBV30 and TRBJ2-7, is SQTIHQWPATLVQPVGSPLSLECTVEGTSNPNLYWYRQAAGRGLQLLFYSVGIGQISSEVPQNLSASRPQDRQFILSSKKLLLSDSGFYLCAWSVTGVGEQYFGPGTRLTVT.